This section outlines one T cell receptor beta chain sequence together with its context. The antigen is not known. This entry is derived from a study of shared clonotypes between healthy human individuals. Findings and caveats of the study: Generation of non-shared clonotypes was less probable than generation of clonotypes shared by all four donors. The naive CD4 repertoires of several donors were compared, and 5% to 6.5% of clonotypes were shared.

Every donor was a Caucasian adult from Nashville, Tennessee. Trimming removed 3 bases from V and 8 bases from J, with 11 bases in between. From germline, CDR1 is MDHEN and CDR2 SYDVKM. This CDR3 comprises 13 residues. Running of the assay took place at deep level. Sequencing used immunoSEQ multiplex PCR; TCRdb keeps in-frame clones, though not all of them. The sample carries approximately 2,300,000 clones, 85% to 95% recorded once. What was sequenced was naive CD4+ T cells from PBMCs. Documented subset: CD45RA+ positively selected. The clonotype comes from a young man in good health. Some clones in this sample may be carry-over from other donors' samples. The chain joins TRBV28 to TRBJ2-4, with D possibly being TRBD2 (5 bases). CDR3 coding DNA: TGTGCCAGCAGTTTCGAGGGAACGGACATTCAGTACTTC. Its protein is CASSFEGTDIQYF. Variable domain in full (rest from reference TRBV28 and TRBJ2-4): DVKVTQSSRYLVKRTGEKVFLECVQDMDHENMFWYRQDPGLGLRLIYFSYDVKMKEKGDIPEGYSVSREKKERFSLILESASTNQTSMYLCASSFEGTDIQYFGAGTRLSVL.